This T cell receptor beta chain was recovered during a study of control samples from healthy donors and cancer patients. Assay: immunoSEQ multiplex PCR; the TCRdb copy retains only in-frame clones and omits some. The profile shows hundreds of thousands of clones, 75% to 95% of them singletons. Sequences were obtained from PBMCs. This clonotype was sampled from a man aged 35 to 55 with head and neck cancer.

The CDR3: CASSKGTSGKGNEQYF. The CDR3 DNA reads as TGTGCCAGCAGTAAAGGGACTAGCGGAAAAGGCAACGAGCAGTACTTC. The chain couples TRBV27 to TRBJ2-7; 11 bases are a match to TRBD2. Losses at the gene ends were 5 bases for V and 5 bases for J; bases not matched to a gene: 11. The CDR3 consists of 16 residues. The germline gives CDR1 MNHEY, CDR2 SMNVEV (reference sequence).